The rows below give T cell receptor beta chains drawn from one sample of a study of blood T cell repertoires in COVID-19. Clones were read by immunoSEQ multiplex PCR, and TCRdb kept only the in-frame ones, dropping some. The top ten clones hold roughly 8% of a sample with approximately 270,000 clones, roughly nine tenths of them seen once. Sequenced input: peripheral blood. Receptors originate from a man in his forties with active or convalescent COVID-19. The CDR3 runs from the conserved cysteine through the conserved F or W. D genes are given only for firm matches. Size is omitted from some rows. Given values are once, few, many or a class for expanded clones.

size	V	J	D	CDR3	DNA
-	TRBV6-1	TRBJ1-2	-	CASSEGPGTIYGYTF	TGTGCCAGCAGTGAGGGGCCAGGGACTATCTATGGCTACACCTTC
-	TRBV12-3/TRBV12-4	TRBJ1-3	-	CASSDVAGNTIYF	TGTGCCAGCAGTGATGTAGCTGGAAACACCATATATTTT
-	TRBV19	TRBJ2-3	TRBD2	CASRPGLAGGDTQYF	TGTGCCAGTAGACCGGGACTAGCGGGGGGAGATACGCAGTATTTT
-	TRBV11-3	TRBJ2-1	TRBD2	CASSPQGLGAYNEQFF	TGTGCCAGCAGCCCTCAGGGACTAGGAGCCTACAATGAGCAGTTCTTC
-	TRBV2	TRBJ2-7	-	CASRGAGYEQYF	TGTGCCAGCAGGGGGGCCGGCTACGAGCAGTACTTC
-	TRBV5-1	TRBJ1-4	-	CASSLVGAISNEKLFF	TGCGCCAGCAGCTTGGTGGGGGCAATCAGTAATGAAAAACTGTTTTTT
-	TRBV5-1	TRBJ2-5	-	CASSAQQGTLQETQYF	TGCGCCAGCAGCGCGCAACAGGGGACTCTCCAAGAGACCCAGTACTTC
-	TRBV15	TRBJ2-7	-	CATSGHYEQYF	TGTGCCACCAGCGGACACTACGAGCAGTACTTC
-	TRBV10-2	TRBJ1-4	-	CASSLVKTGINEKLFF	TGCGCCAGCAGTCTTGTGAAGACAGGTATTAATGAAAAACTGTTTTTT
-	TRBV21-1	TRBJ2-7	-	CASSGQGPSYEQYF	TGTGCCAGCAGCGGTCAGGGGCCTTCGTACGAGCAGTACTTC
-	TRBV5-1	TRBJ1-2	-	CASSLDSTFDGYTF	TGCGCCAGCAGCTTGGACAGCACATTTGATGGCTACACCTTC
-	TRBV7-9	TRBJ2-6	-	CASSLTTGANVLTF	TGTGCCAGCAGCTTGACAACCGGGGCCAACGTCCTGACTTTC
-	TRBV7-9	TRBJ1-2	-	CASSPLDGIGYTF	TGTGCCAGCAGCCCCCTTGACGGGATCGGCTACACCTTC
-	TRBV6-1	TRBJ2-7	-	CASSETALEREQYF	TGTGCCAGCAGTGAGACAGCCCTCGAGCGCGAGCAGTACTTC
-	TRBV6-5	TRBJ2-7	-	CASSYGGAGGEQYF	TGTGCCAGCAGTTACGGCGGGGCAGGCGGCGAGCAGTACTTC
-	TRBV19	TRBJ2-7	TRBD1	CASNPRDRGYEQYF	TGTGCCAGTAACCCCCGGGACAGGGGGTACGAGCAGTACTTC
-	TRBV5-1	TRBJ2-1	TRBD2	CASWPVPSGNSYNEQFF	TGCGCCAGCTGGCCGGTGCCTAGCGGGAATTCCTACAATGAGCAGTTCTTC
-	TRBV5-6	TRBJ1-4	TRBD1	CASSPAGTGGEKLFF	TGTGCCAGCAGCCCGGCCGGGACAGGGGGAGAAAAACTGTTTTTT
once	TRBV28	TRBJ1-4	-	CASSLRATNEKLFF	TGTGCCAGCAGTTTGCGTGCAACTAATGAAAAACTGTTTTTT
-	TRBV18	TRBJ1-1	-	CASSLRLNPGQINTEAFF	TGTGCCAGCTCGCTCAGACTTAATCCGGGACAAATAAACACTGAAGCTTTCTTT
-	TRBV28	TRBJ1-2	-	CASFMRQPNYGYTF	TGTGCCAGCTTCATGCGACAGCCTAACTATGGCTACACCTTC
-	TRBV3-1/TRBV3-2	TRBJ1-1	-	CASSQAGEAFF	TGTGCCAGCAGCCAGGCCGGGGAAGCTTTCTTT
few	TRBV3-1/TRBV3-2	TRBJ1-6	TRBD1	CASSPRDRVESPLHF	TGTGCCAGCAGCCCTCGGGACAGGGTAGAGTCACCCCTCCACTTT
-	TRBV5-4	TRBJ2-2	-	CASSLGRQEITGELFF	TGTGCCAGCAGCTTGGGGCGACAGGAAATCACCGGGGAGCTGTTTTTT
once	TRBV7-7	TRBJ2-1	-	CASSPYRGQFPHNEQFF	TGTGCCAGCAGCCCCTACCGAGGACAGTTTCCCCACAATGAGCAGTTCTTC
-	TRBV30	TRBJ2-5	-	CAWIAANQETQYF	TGTGCCTGGATAGCGGCCAACCAAGAGACCCAGTACTTC
-	TRBV3-1/TRBV3-2	TRBJ2-7	-	CASSRDTPYEQYF	TGTGCCAGCAGCAGGGACACCCCCTACGAGCAGTACTTC
-	TRBV6-5	TRBJ2-7	TRBD1	CASSYGQARYF	TGTGCCAGCAGTTACGGACAGGCACGGTACTTC
few	TRBV6-5	TRBJ2-7	TRBD1	CASRTTGSPSYEQYF	TGTGCCAGCAGAACGACAGGGTCCCCGTCCTACGAGCAGTACTTC
-	TRBV7-7	TRBJ2-1	TRBD2	CASSPGTSGINEQFF	TGTGCTAGCAGTCCAGGGACTAGCGGGATTAATGAGCAGTTCTTC
-	TRBV7-3	TRBJ2-1	-	CASSLGLNEQFF	TGTGCCAGCAGCCTGGGACTCAATGAGCAGTTCTTC
-	TRBV28	TRBJ1-1	-	CASTKRNTEAFF	TGTGCCAGCACAAAGAGGAACACTGAAGCTTTCTTT
-	TRBV5-6	TRBJ1-5	-	CASSLGTFSNQPQHF	TGTGCCAGCAGCTTGGGGACATTTAGCAATCAGCCCCAGCATTTT
-	TRBV12-3/TRBV12-4	TRBJ2-3	TRBD1	CASSFDRGDTQYF	TGTGCCAGCAGTTTCGACAGGGGGGATACGCAGTATTTT
-	TRBV7-6	TRBJ1-5	TRBD1	CASSLAKGDRVLRNQPQHF	TGTGCCAGCAGCTTAGCCAAAGGGGACAGGGTCCTTCGCAATCAGCCCCAGCATTTT
-	TRBV9	TRBJ1-2	TRBD1	CASSKYGTGGTDANYGYTF	TGTGCCAGCAGCAAATACGGGACAGGGGGAACGGATGCTAACTATGGCTACACCTTC
-	TRBV3-1/TRBV3-2	TRBJ1-1	TRBD1	CASSLGTGVTEAFF	TGTGCCAGCAGCCTAGGAACAGGGGTCACTGAAGCTTTCTTT
once	TRBV9	TRBJ1-2	-	CASSVTGASYGYTF	TGTGCCAGCAGCGTAACCGGAGCGTCCTATGGCTACACCTTC
-	TRBV6-5	TRBJ2-7	-	CASSSPPVTYEQYF	TGTGCCAGCAGTTCCCCTCCGGTAACGTACGAGCAGTACTTC
-	TRBV5-4	TRBJ1-5	TRBD1	CASSSQGRNQPQHF	TGTGCCAGCAGTTCACAGGGGCGGAATCAGCCCCAGCATTTT
-	TRBV27	TRBJ2-3	-	CASSLSRHFTDTQYF	TGTGCCAGCAGTTTATCGAGACACTTCACAGATACGCAGTATTTT
few	TRBV23-1	TRBJ2-1	-	CASSQSYRYQFF	TGCGCCAGCAGTCAATCCTACCGATATCAGTTCTTC
-	TRBV6-5	TRBJ1-1	-	CATRDTEAFF	TGTGCCACACGGGACACTGAAGCTTTCTTT
-	TRBV12-3/TRBV12-4	TRBJ2-7	TRBD1	CASTGTGLVEQYF	TGTGCCAGTACCGGGACAGGGCTCGTCGAGCAGTACTTC
-	TRBV6-5	TRBJ2-3	TRBD2	CASSPSGSRGTQYF	TGTGCCAGCAGTCCTAGCGGGAGTCGAGGTACGCAGTATTTT
-	TRBV19	TRBJ1-5	-	CASSISQRNQPQHF	TGTGCCAGTAGTATAAGTCAGAGGAATCAGCCCCAGCATTTT